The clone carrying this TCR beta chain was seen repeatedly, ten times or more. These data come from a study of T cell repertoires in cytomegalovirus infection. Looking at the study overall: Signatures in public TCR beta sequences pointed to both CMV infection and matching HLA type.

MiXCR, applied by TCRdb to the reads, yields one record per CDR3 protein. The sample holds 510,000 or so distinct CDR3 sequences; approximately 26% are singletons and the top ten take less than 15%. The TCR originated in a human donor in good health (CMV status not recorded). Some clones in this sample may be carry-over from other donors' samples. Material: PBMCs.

CDR3 bases: TGTGCCAGCAGCTTAGGTGCGGGAGGGACAAGCACAGATACGCAGTATTTT. Its protein product is CASSLGAGGTSTDTQYF. V usage is TRBV7-2 and J usage is TRBJ2-3, with 9 bases that match TRBD2. J was trimmed by 0 bases and V by 1 base; bases with no gene match: 5. There are 17 residues in the CDR3. The germline V gene encodes CDR1 SGHTA and CDR2 FQGNSA.